The text below deals with one T cell receptor (beta chain). The antigen is unknown. This entry belongs to a study of T-cell reconstitution after alpha-beta-depleted transplantation in children. V gave up 3 bases and J gave up 7 bases; unmatched junction bases: 22. The CDR3 extends over 21 amino acids. Germline-derived CDR1 and CDR2 are SGDLS and YYNGEE. Overall study findings and caveats: T-cell numbers and diversity one year post-transplant derived largely from freshly generated T cells. Surviving recipient T cells and thymic progenitors produced the high day-60 TCRbeta diversity seen in some patients. Two months or so post-transplant, alpha-beta T cells reportedly derived from several hundred expanded graft clones.

Researchers prepared the TCRbeta library using unique molecular identifiers, the study reports. TCRdb used MiXCR to reprocess the PCR reads, holding one entry per CDR3 protein. The sample has hundreds of thousands of distinct CDR3 sequences, around 13% seen once. The input for sequencing was PBMCs, mostly from graft donor cells, taken 360 days after TCRalphabeta/CD19-depleted stem cell transplant. This TCR was recovered from a male patient younger than 18 who had a stem cell transplant for acute myeloid leukemia, so the T cells may come from the graft donor. This chain uses TRBV9 with TRBJ2-3; 14 bases match TRBD2. Here the CDR3 DNA reads TGTGCCAGCAGCGCCCGCCCCGGACTAGCGGGAGGTAGCCCGGGGGGGTATACGCAGTATTTT. This translates into CASSARPGLAGGSPGGYTQYF.